Shown below are 24 T cell receptor beta chains from a single sample sequenced in a study of T-cell reconstitution after alpha-beta-depleted transplantation in children. Unique molecular identifiers were used in preparing the TCRbeta library. TCRdb processed the PCR reads anew with MiXCR; each CDR3 protein has one entry. The data hold some 550,000 distinct CDR3 sequences, with more than 20% observed a single time. The source was PBMCs, mostly from graft donor cells, collected 360 days after TCRalphabeta/CD19-depleted stem cell transplant. Receptor source: a boy younger than two who had a stem cell transplant for acute myeloid leukemia, so the T cells may come from the graft donor.

This clonotype occurred a few times. The J gene is TRBJ2-5, the V gene TRBV6-5, with D perhaps TRBD2 (5 bases). Trimming stripped 8 bases from V and 5 bases from J, with 12 bases between. The CDR3 contains 12 residues. The germline V gene has CDR1 MNHEY and CDR2 SVGAGI. This CDR3 reads CASGEPYETQYF. The CDR3 bases are TGTGCCAGCGGGGAGCCCTATGAGACCCAGTACTTC.

This clonotype was picked up a small number of times. In this CDR3 the conserved last residue, phenylalanine or tryptophan, is missing, so a read error is likely. The J gene is TRBJ2-5, the V gene TRBV6-1; the D is unclear. CDR3 length: 14 amino acids. V lost 1 base and J 1 base, leaving 7 bases between the germline ends. Germline V gene lookup returns CDR1 MNHNS and CDR2 SASEGT. The CDR3 DNA reads TGTGCCAGCAGTGAAGGCCTAGTCCAAGAGACCCAGTACCTC. This translates into CASSEGLVQETQYL.

This clonotype was observed at least ten times. The V and J genes are TRBV5-1 and TRBJ1-1; 8 nucleotides align to TRBD1. Germline loops: CDR1 SGHRS, CDR2 YFSETQ. The V and J ends lost 2 bases and 1 base, in that order; junction bases with no gene match: 10. This CDR3 has 17 residues. The CDR3 nucleotides read TGCGCCAGCAGCTTTCGACAGGGGCGGGAATGGAACACTGAAGCTTTCTTT. Its protein is CASSFRQGREWNTEAFF.

At least ten counts were recorded for this clonotype. The genes are TRBV28 and TRBJ2-7; possibly TRBD1 for D (5 bases). The CDR3 length is 12 residues. The V end was cut by 7 bases, the J end by 4 bases, with 11 bases between. Germline loops: CDR1 MDHEN, CDR2 SYDVKM. CDR3 sequence reads: CASNTGEYEQYV. CDR3 coding DNA: TGTGCCAGCAACACAGGAGAGTACGAGCAGTACGTC.

The gene calls are TRBV15 and TRBJ1-6; D might be TRBD1 (5 bases). Looked up from germline, CDR1 is LNHNV and CDR2 is YYDKDF (reference sequence). Trimming cost V 1 base and J 8 bases, with 15 bases left between them. This CDR3 is 16 amino acids long. CDR3: CATSRGPDRVDSPLHF. The CDR3 DNA sequence: TGTGCCACCAGCAGAGGCCCCGACAGAGTCGATTCACCCCTCCACTTT.

The genes are TRBV6-1 and TRBJ2-3, with 7 nucleotides matching TRBD1. Per the germline V gene, CDR1 is MNHNS and CDR2 is SASEGT. The CDR3 is 13 amino acids. Trimming cost V 6 bases and J 10 bases; bases outside gene matches: 10. DNA of the CDR3: TGTGCCAGCAGCCCGGTAAAGGGGGCATCGCAGTATTTT. Amino acid sequence: CASSPVKGASQYF.

This clonotype is a singleton in its sample. This may be a read error, as it is one base from a much larger clone. This rearrangement joins TRBV12-3 or TRBV12-4 to TRBJ2-7; a possible D gene is TRBD1 (7 bases). V lost 5 bases to trimming and J lost 0 bases, with 11 bases between them. The CDR3 runs to 14 residues. The CDR3 bases are TGTGCCAGCAGTGCAGGGGGGCCCTCCTACGAGCAGTACTTC. It translates to CASSAGGPSYEQYF.

The table lists this clonotype with a few counts. V usage is TRBV20-1 and J usage is TRBJ2-3, with D uncertain. V shed 3 bases and J shed 1 base, with 11 bases lying between them. Germline assignment: CDR1 DFQATT and CDR2 SNEGSKA (reference sequence). The CDR3 extends over 14 amino acids. The CDR3 nucleotides read TGCAGTGCTAGTCACGACGTACGCACAGATACGCAGTATTTT. It yields the protein CSASHDVRTDTQYF.

This clonotype was recorded many times. The CDR3 is CASSLAPRQGNPYEQYF. The CDR3 region has the DNA TGTGCCAGCAGCTTAGCACCTCGACAGGGAAACCCCTACGAGCAGTACTTC. The rearrangement joins TRBV7-9 to TRBJ2-7, with 7 nucleotides matching TRBD1. Germline-derived CDR1 and CDR2 are SEHNR and FQNEAQ (reference sequence). V was pared by 0 bases and J by 2 bases, with 10 bases of the junction left unmatched. The CDR3 has 17 residues. Full variable domain (rest looked up from reference TRBV7-9 and TRBJ2-7): DTGVSQNPRHKITKRGQNVTFRCDPISEHNRLYWYRQTLGQGPEFLTYFQNEAQLEKSRLLSDRFSAERPKGSFSTLEIQRTEQGDSAMYLCASSLAPRQGNPYEQYFGPGTRLTVT.

This clonotype was observed at least ten times. The chain uses TRBV9 and TRBJ2-3, with D possibly TRBD1 on 5 matching bases. V dropped 3 bases and J dropped 10 bases, with 12 bases sitting between them. The CDR3 totals 12 residues. Germline-derived CDR1 and CDR2 are SGDLS and YYNGEE. The CDR3 sequence is CASSASDRSQYF. The CDR3 region has the DNA TGTGCCAGCAGCGCCTCCGACAGATCGCAGTATTTT.

This rearrangement joins TRBV7-2 to TRBJ2-7, with D possibly matching TRBD1 (6 bases). Germline V gene lookup returns CDR1 SGHTA and CDR2 FQGNSA. Trimming removed 1 base from V and 1 base from J, with 11 bases in between. The CDR3 loop spans 15 amino acids. The CDR3 loop is CASSLESGVSYEQYV. The CDR3 region has the DNA TGTGCCAGCAGCTTAGAGTCAGGGGTTTCCTACGAGCAGTACGTC.

This clonotype was counted many times. The J gene is TRBJ2-1, the V gene TRBV12-3 or TRBV12-4; perhaps D is TRBD1 or TRBD2 (5 bases each). The V and J ends lost 3 bases and 15 bases respectively, with 12 bases between them. The CDR3 totals 11 residues. CDR3 sequence (DNA): TGTGCCAGCAGTTTGGGGGACGTTACGTTCTTC. It specifies CASSLGDVTFF.

The chain is built from TRBV4-3 and TRBJ2-3; the D gene is possibly TRBD2 (6 bases). Deletions cut 0 bases from V and 2 bases from J, with 21 bases between. CDR3 length equals 19 residues. Germline V gene data show CDR1 as LGHNA and CDR2 as YSLEER. DNA of the CDR3: TGCGCCAGCAGCCAAGAAGAGTCGATGGGGGGATCCATCACAGATACGCAGTATTTT. Its translation: CASSQEESMGGSITDTQYF.

The V call is TRBV5-1, the J call TRBJ2-3; 9 bases are shared with TRBD1. J lost 4 bases, V lost 1 base, and 4 bases had no gene match. CDR1 is SGHRS, CDR2 YFSETQ, per germline. This CDR3 region has 15 residues. This CDR3 is CASSLLQGAADTQYF. CDR3 sequence (DNA): TGCGCCAGCAGCTTGTTACAGGGGGCCGCAGATACGCAGTATTTT.

The rearrangement links TRBV20-1 to TRBJ1-1; D not certain. The CDR3 covers 14 residues. Germline loops: CDR1 DFQATT, CDR2 SNEGSKA (reference sequence). V shed 0 bases and J shed 4 bases, with 12 bases lying between them. Written as DNA, the CDR3 is TGCAGTGCTAGAGATGTTGGGGTATCCACTGAAGCTTTCTTT. Encoded protein: CSARDVGVSTEAFF.

This clonotype was counted at least ten times. The J gene is TRBJ2-1, the V gene TRBV28; 8 bases align to TRBD1. This CDR3 region has 17 residues. CDR1 is MDHEN, CDR2 SYDVKM, per germline. The ends lost 6 bases at V and 0 bases at J; junction bases unmatched: 10. Here the CDR3 reads CASSLRQGLSSYNEQFF. The CDR3 region has the DNA TGTGCCAGCAGCTTAAGACAGGGGCTAAGCTCCTACAATGAGCAGTTCTTC.

The chain has TRBV7-3 and TRBJ2-7; D is perhaps TRBD1 (6 bases). Deletions cut 1 base from V and 7 bases from J, with 11 bases between. This CDR3 has 13 amino acids. Per germline, CDR1 SGHTA and CDR2 FQGTGA. The CDR3 DNA is TGTGCCAGCAGCTTAATAGTAGGGGGAGAGCAGTACTTC. Translated: CASSLIVGGEQYF.

This clonotype has just a few counts. The V and J genes are TRBV24-1 and TRBJ2-1; TRBD1 is a possible D gene (6 bases). The CDR3 covers 12 residues. Trimming took 4 bases from V and 8 from J, leaving 8 bases between them. The germline V gene encodes CDR1 KGHDR and CDR2 SFDVKD. This CDR3 reads CATSDRGDEQFF. The CDR3 DNA sequence: TGTGCCACCAGTGACAGGGGCGATGAGCAGTTCTTC.

This clonotype was detected ten times or more. The gene calls are TRBV15 and TRBJ2-3, with 8 positions matching TRBD2. CDR1 LNHNV and CDR2 YYDKDF come from the germline V gene (reference sequence). CDR3 length: 15 amino acids. After removal of 3 bases from V and 10 bases from J, the junction contained 12 bases not matched to a gene. The DNA of the CDR3 is TGTGCCACCAGCAGGGACGGGGGGGCACTGGGGGCGCAGTATTTT. It specifies CATSRDGGALGAQYF.

This clonotype was counted a few times. This chain links TRBV15 with TRBJ1-5; no clear D gene. CDR1 and CDR2 from the germline V gene are LNHNV and YYDKDF (reference sequence). The CDR3 sequence is 13 residues long. Trimming stripped 8 bases from V and 0 bases from J, with 8 bases between. The CDR3 region is CATGHYSNQPQHF. CDR3 coding DNA: TGTGCCACCGGGCACTATAGCAATCAGCCCCAGCATTTT.

This clonotype was picked up many times. This sequence joins TRBV29-1 and TRBJ2-5; TRBD2 agrees at 9 bases. Germline CDR1 is SQVTM and CDR2 is ANQGSEA. CDR3 length equals 14 residues. The trim removed 3 bases at V and 2 bases at J, leaving 4 bases unmatched. The CDR3 loop is CSVESRGGQETQYF. CDR3 nucleotide sequence: TGCAGCGTTGAGTCGCGGGGGGGACAAGAGACCCAGTACTTC.

In its sample, this clonotype was seen a few times. V gene TRBV4-3 combines with J gene TRBJ2-1, with 11 bases fitting TRBD2. Germline V CDR1 and CDR2: LGHNA, YSLEER. V shed 2 bases, J shed 8 bases, and the junction held 5 bases outside the gene matches. The CDR3 is made up of 15 amino acids. The CDR3 reads CASSQISGGADEQFF. Here the CDR3 DNA reads TGCGCCAGCAGCCAAATTAGCGGGGGGGCCGATGAGCAGTTCTTC.

This clonotype was found a few times. This chain links TRBV6-5 with TRBJ1-1; possibly TRBD1 for D (6 bases). Trimming stripped 1 base from V and 7 bases from J, with 19 bases between. The germline V gene encodes CDR1 MNHEY and CDR2 SVGAGI. CDR3 size: 16 residues. This CDR3 reads CASSYFGGAEVGEAFF. The CDR3 DNA sequence: TGTGCCAGCAGTTACTTCGGGGGCGCAGAAGTGGGTGAAGCTTTCTTT.

The chain carries TRBV7-2 and TRBJ2-5; 8 bases map to TRBD1. The CDR3 runs 13 residues. The V gene's germline CDR1 is SGHTA and CDR2 FQGNSA. V lost 4 bases and J lost 5; bases outside the gene matches: 3. This CDR3 reads CASSSGGYETQYF. CDR3 DNA: TGTGCCAGCAGCTCAGGGGGCTATGAGACCCAGTACTTC. Variable domain in full (rest from reference TRBV7-2 and TRBJ2-5): GAGVSQSPSNKVTEKGKDVELRCDPISGHTALYWYRQSLGQGLEFLIYFQGNSAPDKSGLPSDRFSAERTGGSVSTLTIQRTQQEDSAVYLCASSSGGYETQYFGPGTRLLVL.